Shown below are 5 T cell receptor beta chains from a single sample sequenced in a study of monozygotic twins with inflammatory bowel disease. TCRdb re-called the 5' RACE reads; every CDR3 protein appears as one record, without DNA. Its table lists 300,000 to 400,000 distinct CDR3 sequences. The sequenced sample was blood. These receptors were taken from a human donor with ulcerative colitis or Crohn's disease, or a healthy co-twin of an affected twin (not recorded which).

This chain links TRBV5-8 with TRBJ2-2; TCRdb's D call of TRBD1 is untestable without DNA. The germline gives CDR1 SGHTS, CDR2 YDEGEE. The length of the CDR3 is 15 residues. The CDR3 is CASSFGRDRTGELFF.

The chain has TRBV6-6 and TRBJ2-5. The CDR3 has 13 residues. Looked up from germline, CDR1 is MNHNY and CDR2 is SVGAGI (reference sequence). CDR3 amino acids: CASRKHMEETQYF.

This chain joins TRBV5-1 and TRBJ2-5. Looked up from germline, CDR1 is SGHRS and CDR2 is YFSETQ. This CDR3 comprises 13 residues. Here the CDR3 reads CASSLGTQETQYF.

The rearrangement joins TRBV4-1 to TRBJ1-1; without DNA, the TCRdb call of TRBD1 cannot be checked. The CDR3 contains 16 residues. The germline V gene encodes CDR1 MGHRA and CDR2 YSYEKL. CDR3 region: CASSQVSGTGDTEAFF.

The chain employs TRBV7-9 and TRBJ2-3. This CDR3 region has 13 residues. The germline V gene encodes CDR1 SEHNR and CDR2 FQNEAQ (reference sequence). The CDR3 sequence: CASSTTVTDTQYF.